This note documents a single T cell receptor beta chain sequence. Antigen: not known. Data came from immunoSEQ multiplex PCR; TCRdb stores just in-frame clones and leaves some out. Here the sample spans 12,000 to 15,000 clones, roughly 90% being singletons. The V gene's germline CDR1 is SGHAT and CDR2 FQNNGV. The CDR3 contains 17 residues. J was trimmed by 4 bases and V by 0 bases; bases with no gene match: 6. Samples were taken several times over chemoradiotherapy. This entry comes from a study of chemoradiotherapy in HPV16-positive cancers. On the study more broadly: Candidate HPV-specific clones and shared TCR motifs came from a couple of HPV16-positive patients. The study's findings and limits: Candidate HPV-specific clones and E7-related TCR motifs grew in tumor during treatment.

This receptor was obtained from a human donor with HPV-associated anogenital cancer. Here the sequenced sample was blood, taken from a patient who underwent chemoradiotherapy. This rearrangement joins TRBV11-2 to TRBJ1-5; 10 bases agree with TRBD1. CDR3 DNA sequence: TGTGCCAGCAGCTTAGATTCCTGGACAGGGGGTAATCAGCCCCAGCATTTT. Translating it yields CASSLDSWTGGNQPQHF.